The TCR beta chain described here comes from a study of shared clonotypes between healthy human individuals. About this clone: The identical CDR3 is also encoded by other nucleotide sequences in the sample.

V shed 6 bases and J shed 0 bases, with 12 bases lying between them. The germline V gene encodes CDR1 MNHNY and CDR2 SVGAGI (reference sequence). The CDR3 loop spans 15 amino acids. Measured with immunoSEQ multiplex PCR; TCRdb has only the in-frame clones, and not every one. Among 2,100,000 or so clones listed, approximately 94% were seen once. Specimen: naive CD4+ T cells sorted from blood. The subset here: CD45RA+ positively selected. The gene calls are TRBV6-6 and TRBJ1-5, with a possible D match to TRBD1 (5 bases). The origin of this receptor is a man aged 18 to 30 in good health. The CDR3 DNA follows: TGTGCCAGCAGCTCTGACAGCTATAGCAATCAGCCCCAGCATTTT. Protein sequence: CASSSDSYSNQPQHF.